What follows describes a single TCR beta chain. Its target antigen remains unknown. No much larger clone exists at a distance of one base, and base qualities are not known. The data were obtained in a study of glioma-infiltrating T cells after dendritic cell vaccination (dated by TCRdb to about 2016). Context from the whole study: The cohort included roughly 15 glioblastoma patients drawn from Phase I and II dendritic cell vaccination trials, of whom 9 were newly diagnosed and 6 had recurrent disease. Between the early 2000s and the early 2010s, the patients were given dendritic cell vaccination pulsed with autologous tumor lysate. The vaccine was prepared from monocyte-derived dendritic cells that were cultured for seven days with IL-4 and GM-CSF and then pulsed overnight with autologous tumor lysate. Each patient was given three intradermal dendritic cell vaccine injections, spaced two weeks apart, in the arm below the axilla. Tumor-infiltrating lymphocyte content was quantified and tumor and blood repertoires were compared in dendritic cell-vaccinated glioblastoma patients by deep sequencing of TCR beta CDR3 regions. Survival after dendritic cell vaccination was correlated with TCR sequencing metrics, including TIL content and tumor-blood repertoire overlap. General conclusions and limits of the study: After dendritic cell vaccination, a higher estimated pretreatment TIL content predicted longer time to progression and longer overall survival. The three-group TCR overlap response model was described as speculative and requiring prospective validation. The cohort was small and heterogeneous, with few patients having full blood and tumor sets and even fewer initial-recurrent tumor pairs. TCR clonality showed no direct relationship with survival, which suggests that a diverse polyclonal response may matter.

Trimming removed 6 bases from V and 0 bases from J, leaving 12 bases between the germline ends. Reading the germline V gene (reference sequence) gives CDR1 LNHDA and CDR2 SQIVND. The CDR3 holds 16 amino acids from the cysteine to the phenylalanine. The kept DNA is CDR3 alone, 48 bases in frame from the first base. Using the immunoSEQ assay, TCRB CDR3 regions were amplified from roughly 2.2 micrograms of genomic DNA, or from all available DNA when less than that was on hand. The multiplex PCR employed 60 forward primers targeting TCR V beta segments and 13 reverse primers targeting J beta segments. To estimate reads per starting template, synthetic control templates were spiked into each sample at limiting dilution. Reads of 87 bp were generated by sequencing on the Illumina HiSeq System. For the original study's pipeline: To remove PCR and sequencing errors, closely related sequences were merged with a nearest neighbor algorithm. TCR overlap was measured as the percentage of unique tumor TCR beta sequences that were also present in the peripheral blood of the same patient. The source is immuneACCESS, and TCRdb retained only in-frame sequences with V and J called. Part of the clones is not carried over; for the studies checked, unresolved V genes explain less than half of this, and the remainder is unexplained. The V and J calls and clone size were taken over from that table, and D and trimming were inferred from the DNA. A total of approximately 99,000 clones appear in this sample, about 85% of them only once. About 5.5% of the sample belongs to the ten largest clones.

The time point label of this sample denotes: after dendritic cell vaccination, including at tumor progression/relapse. Patients were selected for having adequate residual fresh-frozen tumor tissue and more than two years of available survival data. None of the glioblastoma patients carried an isocitrate dehydrogenase mutation, although molecular status otherwise varied. PBMC were collected before vaccination, two weeks after the third vaccination, and at tumor progression if tumor progression occurred. Genomic DNA was extracted with the Qiagen DNeasy Blood extraction Kit. Rearrangement joined TRBV19 to TRBJ2-6; no D gene call is confident. The source of this sequence is a human donor with glioblastoma. This material consisted of blood, taken after dendritic cell vaccination. The DNA sequence is TGTGCCAGTAGGCCCCCGGTTAGCTCTGGGGCCAACGTCCTGACTTTC. Its protein product is CASRPPVSSGANVLTF.